These 10 T cell receptor beta chains were all obtained from the same sample, sequenced in a study of shared clonotypes between healthy human individuals. Only in-frame clones appear in the TCRdb table, and some are missing; sequencing was by immunoSEQ multiplex PCR. The repertoire holds 2.3 million or so clones, with 93% as singletons. Material: naive CD4+ T cells from PBMCs. Subset described: CD45RA+ positively selected. The receptors shown here come from a man younger than 35 in good health. Some clones in this sample may be carry-over from other donors' samples.

The chain has TRBV11-2 and TRBJ1-1; D not certain. Germline values: CDR1 SGHAT, CDR2 FQNNGV. CDR3 length: 13 amino acids. V was shortened by 2 bases and J by 3 bases, with 7 bases between the two germline ends. The CDR3 protein is CASSLIQDTEAFF. CDR3 DNA sequence: TGTGCCAGCAGCTTAATCCAGGACACTGAAGCTTTCTTT. The variable domain in full, completed from reference TRBV11-2 and TRBJ1-1, reads EAGVAQSPRYKIIEKRQSVAFWCNPISGHATLYWYQQILGQGPKLLIQFQNNGVVDDSQLPKDRFSAERLKGVDSTLKIQPAKLEDSAVYLCASSLIQDTEAFFGQGTRLTVV.

The genes are TRBV5-1 and TRBJ1-2; perhaps TRBD1 as D (5 bases). The CDR3 is 14 residues long. The V end was cut by 4 bases, the J end by 8 bases, with 18 bases between. Germline CDR1 SGHRS, CDR2 YFSETQ. As DNA, the CDR3 is TGCGCCAGCAGCAGGGACCTGGCTTTTGAGGGCTACACCTTC. It yields the protein CASSRDLAFEGYTF.

The V gene is TRBV19, the J gene TRBJ2-3; D not certain. Per the germline V gene, CDR1 is LNHDA and CDR2 is SQIVND (reference sequence). This CDR3 has 13 residues. Trimming cost V 3 bases and J 4 bases, with 8 bases left between them. Here the CDR3 DNA reads TGTGCCAGTAGTATTCGCCAGGCAGATACGCAGTATTTT. Amino acid sequence: CASSIRQADTQYF.

The V call is TRBV15, the J call TRBJ1-1; D not resolved. V gave up 0 bases and J gave up 0 bases, with 14 bases separating them. Germline-derived CDR1 and CDR2 are LNHNV and YYDKDF (reference sequence). There are 17 residues in the CDR3. The CDR3 here is CATSRDLWGMVNTEAFF. As DNA, the CDR3 is TGTGCCACCAGCAGAGATCTTTGGGGTATGGTGAACACTGAAGCTTTCTTT.

This clone was counted between two and nine times. V and J are TRBV7-9 and TRBJ1-5; 7 nucleotides align to TRBD1. V shed 6 bases, J shed 7 bases, and the junction held 9 bases outside the gene matches. The germline V gene has CDR1 SEHNR and CDR2 FQNEAQ (reference sequence). CDR3 length: 14 amino acids. As DNA, the CDR3 is TGTGCCAGCAGTATAGGGGACAGCTACCAGCCCCAGCATTTT. Translation: CASSIGDSYQPQHF.

The rearrangement uses TRBV19 and TRBJ1-5; no clear D gene. This CDR3 contains 15 residues. Trimming took 10 bases from V and 3 from J, leaving 19 bases between them. In germline, CDR1 is LNHDA, CDR2 SQIVND (reference sequence). The CDR3 region has the DNA TGTGCCACCGTACATCGTTCGGGATTCAATCAGCCCCAGCATTTT. This sequence encodes CATVHRSGFNQPQHF.

Worth noting for this clone: Additional DNA sequences in this sample encode the identical CDR3. CDR3 bases: TGCGCCAGCAGCCCGGACAGGGACGGCTACACCTTC. Protein product: CASSPDRDGYTF. V is TRBV5-1 and J is TRBJ1-2; 8 bases map to TRBD1. The V and J ends lost 4 bases and 8 bases, in that order; junction bases with no gene match: 4. The CDR3 loop spans 12 amino acids. Germline CDR1 SGHRS, CDR2 YFSETQ.

The chain joins TRBV6-6 to TRBJ2-5; D is ambiguous. The CDR3 contains 12 residues. CDR1 is MNHNY and CDR2 is SVGAGI in the germline V gene (reference sequence). V was shortened by 6 bases and J by 4 bases, with 9 bases between the two germline ends. CDR3 amino acids: CASRIGLETQYF. The CDR3 DNA reads as TGTGCCAGCAGAATCGGGCTAGAGACCCAGTACTTC.

J is TRBJ2-3 and V is TRBV7-3, with D possibly TRBD2 on 6 matching bases. CDR3 length: 14 amino acids. V shed 1 base and J shed 10 bases, with 15 bases lying between them. Germline V gives CDR1 SGHTA, CDR2 FQGTGA. CDR3 in DNA: TGTGCCAGCAGCTTAAATATGGCCCCGGGGGCGCAGTATTTT. It codes for CASSLNMAPGAQYF. The full variable domain, completed using reference TRBV7-3 and TRBJ2-3, is GAGVSQTPSNKVTEKGKYVELRCDPISGHTALYWYRQSLGQGPEFLIYFQGTGAADDSGLPNDRFFAVRPEGSVSTLKIQRTERGDSAVYLCASSLNMAPGAQYFGPGTRLTVL.

For this clone: The same CDR3 arises from other DNA sequences in this sample as well. The rearrangement uses TRBV5-1 and TRBJ2-2; D ambiguous. Germline V gives CDR1 SGHRS, CDR2 YFSETQ. There are 13 residues in the CDR3. Between the trimmed V and J ends, which lost 2 bases and 1 base, there was a span of 3 bases. This CDR3 reads CASSLQNTGELFF. CDR3 coding DNA: TGCGCCAGCAGCTTACAGAACACCGGGGAGCTGTTTTTT.